A single sample gave rise to the 9 T cell receptor beta chains below, sequenced in a study of T cell responses to AZD1222 COVID-19 vaccine. TCRdb's table, derived via immunoSEQ multiplex PCR, lists solely in-frame clones and lacks some. Of fewer than 35,000 clones listed, more than 85% are singletons. The sequencing here drew on peripheral blood, taken on day 0 of AZD1222 vaccination. These receptors came from an adult in good health.

This chain joins TRBV18 and TRBJ2-3, with TRBD2 identical over 7 bases. The V and J ends lost 4 bases and 1 base, in that order; junction bases with no gene match: 2. The CDR3 covers 14 residues. Germline values: CDR1 KGHSH, CDR2 LQKENI. The CDR3 loop reads CASSLGLGTDTQYF. The CDR3 region has the DNA TGTGCCAGCTCACTAGGACTAGGCACAGATACGCAGTATTTT.

The chain employs TRBV3-1 (or the pseudogene TRBV3-2) and TRBJ2-1, with 8 nucleotides matching TRBD2. V gave up 0 bases and J gave up 7 bases; unmatched junction bases: 11. Per germline, CDR1 LGHDT and CDR2 YNNKEL (reference sequence). The CDR3 has 17 residues. CDR3 coding DNA: TGTGCCAGCAGCCAAGATATATCGGGGGGGCCTTTGAATGAGCAGTTCTTC. This gives the protein CASSQDISGGPLNEQFF.

CDR3 coding DNA: TGTGCCAGCAGCCCCCAGTCGCTAGCGGATTACGAGCAGTACTTC. Translating gives CASSPQSLADYEQYF. The rearrangement links TRBV11-2 to TRBJ2-7, with 7 bases aligning to TRBD2. Germline V gene lookup returns CDR1 SGHAT and CDR2 FQNNGV. V trimming: 5 bases; J trimming: 4 bases; junction bases outside the gene matches: 11. The CDR3 loop spans 15 amino acids.

V and J are TRBV4-2 and TRBJ1-5; D possibly corresponds to TRBD1 (6 bases). Germline assignment: CDR1 LGHNA and CDR2 YNFKEQ. CDR3 length equals 15 residues. V was cut by 1 base and J by 4 bases, with 11 bases left in between. CDR3: CASSQGTATNQPQHF. As DNA, the CDR3 is TGTGCCAGCAGCCAAGGGACAGCTACAAATCAGCCCCAGCATTTT.

This clone was recorded a few times. The V call is TRBV11-2, the J call TRBJ2-7, with D perhaps matching TRBD1 (5 bases). With 1 base removed from V and 2 bases from J, the gap between germline ends came to 12 bases. Germline V gives CDR1 SGHAT, CDR2 FQNNGV. The CDR3 contains 15 residues. CDR3 loop: CASSLGQITTYEQYF. The CDR3 DNA is TGTGCCAGCAGCTTAGGACAGATTACTACCTACGAGCAGTACTTC.

The gene calls are TRBV19 and TRBJ1-1, with D possibly being TRBD1 (6 bases). There are 16 residues in the CDR3. Trimming stripped 3 bases from V and 0 bases from J, with 14 bases between. Germline assignment: CDR1 LNHDA and CDR2 SQIVND (reference sequence). For the CDR3, the DNA is TGTGCCAGTAGTATTGGGGGGGCTAAGATGAACACTGAAGCTTTCTTT. As protein: CASSIGGAKMNTEAFF. Full variable domain (outside the CDR3, taken from reference TRBV19 and TRBJ1-1): DGGITQSPKYLFRKEGQNVTLSCEQNLNHDAMYWYRQDPGQGLRLIYYSQIVNDFQKGDIAEGYSVSREKKESFPLTVTSAQKNPTAFYLCASSIGGAKMNTEAFFGQGTRLTVV.

This clone turned up a few times. J is TRBJ2-7 and V is TRBV11-2; D is perhaps TRBD1 or TRBD2 (5 bases each). The CDR3 is made up of 17 amino acids. The germline V and J ends were trimmed by 5 bases and 2 bases, with 22 bases remaining between them. CDR1 and CDR2 (germline): SGHAT, FQNNGV. The CDR3 coding sequence is TGTGCCAGCAGCGCCCAGGTGGGACCAGGGCCCACCTACGAGCAGTACTTC. It specifies CASSAQVGPGPTYEQYF.

This chain connects TRBV12-3 or TRBV12-4 to TRBJ1-1, with a tentative D call TRBD1 (6 bases). This CDR3 is 12 amino acids long. The V gene lost 5 bases and the J gene lost 6 bases, with 10 bases spanning the gap. This CDR3 reads CASSTQGPEAFF. The CDR3 DNA reads as TGTGCCAGCAGTACCCAGGGGCCTGAAGCTTTCTTT.

This chain links TRBV19 with TRBJ2-6; possibly TRBD1 for D (6 bases). CDR3 length: 15 residues. Trimming pared 4 bases from V and 4 bases from J, leaving 11 bases between. The germline CDR1 and CDR2 sequences are LNHDA and SQIVND (reference sequence). CDR3 amino acids: CASSTRGSGANVLTF. CDR3 in DNA: TGTGCCAGTAGTACCAGGGGTTCCGGGGCCAACGTCCTGACTTTC.